The 24 T cell receptor beta chains presented below share a single source sample, sequenced in a study of T cell changes during pregnancy in multiple sclerosis. TCRdb's table, derived via immunoSEQ multiplex PCR, lists solely in-frame clones and lacks some. The sample lists under 100,000 clones; over 90% were seen once. The specimen was peripheral blood, collected in the second trimester of pregnancy. These receptors were obtained from a female donor with multiple sclerosis, enrolled in a pregnancy study.

The CDR3, as DNA: TGTGCCAGCAGTGAAACCAGGGGGATAGGCGGGGAGCTGTTTTTT. This gives the protein CASSETRGIGGELFF. This chain links TRBV2 with TRBJ2-2; 7 bases fit TRBD1. The CDR3 is 15 amino acids. V gave up 2 bases and J gave up 7 bases; unmatched junction bases: 7. Per the germline V gene, CDR1 is SNHLY and CDR2 is FYNNEI.

V is TRBV19 and J is TRBJ1-2; no clear D gene. V lost 8 bases and J 8 bases, leaving 18 bases between the germline ends. The CDR3 is made up of 13 amino acids. Looked up from germline, CDR1 is LNHDA and CDR2 is SQIVND (reference sequence). DNA of the CDR3: TGTGCCAGTTCCACGGGAGGAAGTATGGGCTACACCTTC. This codes for CASSTGGSMGYTF.

The gene calls are TRBV4-1 and TRBJ1-4, with 10 bases that match TRBD1. The CDR3 has 17 amino acids. Per germline, CDR1 MGHRA and CDR2 YSYEKL. With 0 bases clipped from V and 7 bases from J, the junction kept 8 bases outside the gene matches. CDR3 nucleotide sequence: TGCGCCAGCAGCCAAGAAGGCTCCCGGGACAGGGGTGAAAAACTGTTTTTT. Protein: CASSQEGSRDRGEKLFF.

V and J are TRBV18 and TRBJ1-4, with D hard to call. Germline V gene data show CDR1 as KGHSH and CDR2 as LQKENI. The CDR3 loop spans 14 amino acids. V was pared by 6 bases and J by 0 bases, with 8 bases between. The CDR3 spells CASSPTATNEKLFF. The CDR3 coding sequence is TGTGCCAGCTCTCCAACTGCAACTAATGAAAAACTGTTTTTT.

The chain is built from TRBV28 and TRBJ1-1; 7 nucleotides agree with TRBD1. This CDR3 contains 14 residues. CDR1 is MDHEN, CDR2 SYDVKM, per germline. The trim removed 7 bases at V and 6 bases at J, leaving 11 bases unmatched. The CDR3 DNA reads TGTGCCAGCATAGGCCTTGGAAGGGGGCCTGAAGCTTTCTTT. Amino acid sequence: CASIGLGRGPEAFF.

This rearrangement joins TRBV4-1 to TRBJ2-5, with 7 bases identical to TRBD2. CDR1 is MGHRA and CDR2 is YSYEKL in the germline V gene. The trim removed 0 bases at V and 5 bases at J, leaving 12 bases unmatched. The CDR3 length is 17 residues. The CDR3 is CASSQETSRLGAETQYF. DNA for the CDR3: TGCGCCAGCAGCCAAGAGACTAGCCGTCTAGGGGCTGAGACCCAGTACTTC.

The genes are TRBV6-1 and TRBJ1-2; D may be TRBD1 (5 bases). CDR3 length equals 14 residues. Germline assignment: CDR1 MNHNS and CDR2 SASEGT. V gave up 4 bases and J gave up 3 bases, with 12 bases separating them. CDR3 DNA: TGTGCCAGCAGTGTGGGCAGGGAGGACTATGGCTACACCTTC. Protein: CASSVGREDYGYTF.

This rearrangement joins TRBV2 to TRBJ1-5; 9 bases line up with TRBD1. The V segment lost 7 bases and the J segment 3 bases; nucleotides outside the gene matches: 10. Germline V gene sequence: CDR1 SNHLY, CDR2 FYNNEI. The CDR3 contains 16 residues. CDR3 coding DNA: TGTGCCAGCACCACAAGGACAGGGGCTTTCAATCAGCCCCAGCATTTT. Encoded protein: CASTTRTGAFNQPQHF.

The chain uses TRBV28 and TRBJ1-2, with D maybe TRBD1 (5 bases). CDR3 length: 16 residues. Germline values: CDR1 MDHEN, CDR2 SYDVKM. V lost 2 bases to trimming and J lost 6 bases, with 19 bases between them. The CDR3 region is CASSLTPGRGVDGYTF. DNA for the CDR3: TGTGCCAGCAGTTTAACGCCGGGGAGGGGTGTAGATGGCTACACCTTC.

The chain employs TRBV19 and TRBJ2-4; TRBD1 matches at 12 bases. Germline V gives CDR1 LNHDA, CDR2 SQIVND (reference sequence). Germline trimming cut 6 bases from V and 2 bases from J; bases unmatched to any gene: 11. The CDR3 runs 18 residues. The CDR3 DNA sequence: TGTGCCAGTAGACCGGGACAGGGGGCGTCTGCCACCAAAAACATTCAGTACTTC. Translation gives CASRPGQGASATKNIQYF.

This chain joins TRBV4-1 and TRBJ1-3; D not certain. Trimming pared 4 bases from V and 0 bases from J, leaving 10 bases between. The length of the CDR3 is 15 residues. The germline CDR1 and CDR2 sequences are MGHRA and YSYEKL. CDR3 region: CASSPPAGSGNTIYF. CDR3 coding DNA: TGCGCCAGCAGCCCACCTGCGGGCTCTGGAAACACCATATATTTT.

The J gene is TRBJ2-2, the V gene TRBV7-9; 7 nucleotides align to TRBD1. V shed 5 bases, J shed 6 bases, and the junction held 9 bases outside the gene matches. This CDR3 has 15 amino acids. Germline assignment: CDR1 SEHNR and CDR2 FQNEAQ (reference sequence). CDR3 sequence (DNA): TGTGCCAGCAGCCGTTCGGACAGGCGGGCCGGGGAGCTGTTTTTT. It encodes CASSRSDRRAGELFF.

The V and J genes are TRBV19 and TRBJ1-1; no definite D call. This CDR3 is built from 13 residues. Germline CDR1 is LNHDA and CDR2 is SQIVND (reference sequence). V dropped 3 bases and J dropped 0 bases, with 5 bases sitting between them. CDR3 sequence: CASSIHLNTEAFF. The CDR3 DNA reads TGTGCCAGTAGTATCCATTTGAACACTGAAGCTTTCTTT.

The chain links TRBV5-1 to TRBJ2-7, with TRBD2 matching over 11 bases. Looked up from germline, CDR1 is SGHRS and CDR2 is YFSETQ. The CDR3 consists of 16 residues. V trimming: 4 bases; J trimming: 0 bases; junction bases outside the gene matches: 6. The CDR3 region is CASSPRTSGFSYEQYF. The CDR3 region has the DNA TGCGCCAGCAGCCCGAGGACTAGCGGGTTCTCCTACGAGCAGTACTTC. Drawing the rest from reference TRBV5-1 and TRBJ2-7, the complete variable domain is KAGVTQTPRYLIKTRGQQVTLSCSPISGHRSVSWYQQTPGQGLQFLFEYFSETQRNKGNFPGRFSGRQFSNSRSEMNVSTLELGDSALYLCASSPRTSGFSYEQYFGPGTRLTVT.

With regard to this clone: This sample includes further DNA sequences coding for the same CDR3. The chain uses TRBV4-1 and TRBJ2-3; 9 nucleotides align to TRBD2. J was trimmed by 1 base and V by 4 bases; bases with no gene match: 3. The CDR3 length is 15 residues. Per germline, CDR1 MGHRA and CDR2 YSYEKL. CDR3 sequence reads: CASSPTSGRTDTQYF. The CDR3 DNA reads TGCGCCAGCAGCCCTACTAGCGGGCGCACAGATACGCAGTATTTT.

The chain combines TRBV4-3 with TRBJ2-1, with D perhaps TRBD2 (5 bases). CDR1 LGHNA and CDR2 YSLEER come from the germline V gene. V was trimmed by 3 bases and J by 8 bases, leaving 11 bases between them. The CDR3 runs to 13 residues. The CDR3 DNA reads TGCGCCAGCAGCCAGGGCGAGGGCCATGAGCAGTTCTTC. It translates to CASSQGEGHEQFF.

The chain employs TRBV6-4 and TRBJ2-6; D is perhaps TRBD1 (5 bases). Germline V gene data show CDR1 as MRHNA and CDR2 as SNTAGT. Trimming removed 2 bases at V and 3 bases at J, with 5 bases between. CDR3 length: 14 amino acids. The CDR3 sequence: CASSDRGGANVLTF. The CDR3 DNA reads TGTGCCAGCAGTGACAGGGGTGGGGCCAACGTCCTGACTTTC.

CDR3 protein: CASSKQIYYGYTF. The CDR3 DNA is TGTGCCAGCAGTAAACAGATTTACTATGGCTACACCTTC. This chain uses TRBV6-1 with TRBJ1-2, with unresolved D. This CDR3 has 13 residues. Germline V lookup: CDR1 MNHNS, CDR2 SASEGT. V shed 5 bases and J shed 3 bases, with 10 bases lying between them.

This chain joins TRBV11-2 and TRBJ2-7; D not resolved. Germline V CDR1 and CDR2: SGHAT, FQNNGV. V was clipped by 2 bases and J by 7 bases, with 9 bases between them. CDR3 length: 12 amino acids. CDR3 in amino acids: CASSLPFREQYF. The CDR3 DNA is TGTGCCAGCAGCTTACCGTTTCGGGAGCAGTACTTC.

The rearrangement links TRBV18 to TRBJ2-7; TRBD1 aligns across 7 bases. Trimming took 2 bases from V and 3 from J; bases not matched to a gene: 7. The CDR3 extends over 15 amino acids. Germline CDR1 is KGHSH and CDR2 is LQKENI. CDR3 residues: CASSPGWNRGYEQYF. The CDR3 nucleotides are TGTGCCAGCTCACCAGGTTGGAACAGGGGCTACGAGCAGTACTTC.

The CDR3 sequence: CASSPNTDTQYF. CDR3 in DNA: TGTGCCAGCAGCCCCAACACAGATACGCAGTATTTT. The rearrangement uses TRBV7-3 and TRBJ2-3; D gene unclear. The CDR3 consists of 12 residues. V was clipped by 5 bases and J by 2 bases, with 5 bases between them. CDR1 is SGHTA and CDR2 is FQGTGA in the germline V gene.

The chain joins TRBV28 to TRBJ1-1; possibly TRBD1 for D (5 bases). With 3 bases removed from V and 0 bases from J, the gap between germline ends came to 14 bases. The CDR3 has 16 residues. CDR1 and CDR2 from the germline V gene are MDHEN and SYDVKM. CDR3 region: CASSLGRALLNTEAFF. As DNA, the CDR3 is TGTGCCAGCAGTTTGGGCAGGGCACTTTTGAACACTGAAGCTTTCTTT. Full variable domain (rest looked up from reference TRBV28 and TRBJ1-1): DVKVTQSSRYLVKRTGEKVFLECVQDMDHENMFWYRQDPGLGLRLIYFSYDVKMKEKGDIPEGYSVSREKKERFSLILESASTNQTSMYLCASSLGRALLNTEAFFGQGTRLTVV.

The CDR3 loop reads CASSPRGTWNYGYTF. The CDR3 DNA sequence: TGTGCCAGCAGTCCGCGGGGGACTTGGAACTATGGCTACACCTTC. V is TRBV27 and J is TRBJ1-2, with TRBD1 as a possible D gene (5 bases). CDR1 is MNHEY and CDR2 is SMNVEV in the germline V gene (reference sequence). The CDR3 totals 15 residues. V lost 5 bases and J 2 bases, leaving 15 bases between the germline ends.

This chain uses TRBV28 with TRBJ2-7; the D gene is possibly TRBD2 (5 bases). Germline CDR1 and CDR2: MDHEN and SYDVKM. V lost 7 bases, J lost 0 bases, and 13 bases lay in between. The CDR3 covers 14 residues. CDR3 coding DNA: TGTGCCAGCACTGAGCGGTCTAACTCCTACGAGCAGTACTTC. Translation: CASTERSNSYEQYF.